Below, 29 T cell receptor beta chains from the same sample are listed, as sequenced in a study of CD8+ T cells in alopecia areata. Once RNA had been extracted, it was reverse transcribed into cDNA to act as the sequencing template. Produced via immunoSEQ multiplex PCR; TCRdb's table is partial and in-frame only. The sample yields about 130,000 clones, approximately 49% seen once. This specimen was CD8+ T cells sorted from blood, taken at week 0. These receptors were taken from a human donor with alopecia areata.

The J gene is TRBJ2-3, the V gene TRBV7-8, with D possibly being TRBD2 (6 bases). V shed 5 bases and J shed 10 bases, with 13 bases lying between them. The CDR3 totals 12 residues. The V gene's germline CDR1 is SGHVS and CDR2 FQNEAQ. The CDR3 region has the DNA TGTGCCAGCAGCGTTGATACTAGCCCGCAGTATTTT. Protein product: CASSVDTSPQYF.

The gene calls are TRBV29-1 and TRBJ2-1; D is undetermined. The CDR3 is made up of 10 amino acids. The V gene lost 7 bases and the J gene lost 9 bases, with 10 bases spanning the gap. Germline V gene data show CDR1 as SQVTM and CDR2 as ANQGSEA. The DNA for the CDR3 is TGCAGCGCGACCTCGGGTGAGCAGTTCTTC. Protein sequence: CSATSGEQFF.

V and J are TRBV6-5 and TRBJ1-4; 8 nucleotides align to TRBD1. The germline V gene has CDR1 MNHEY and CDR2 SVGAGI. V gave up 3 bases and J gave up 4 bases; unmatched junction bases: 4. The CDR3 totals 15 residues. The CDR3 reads CASSYLQGVNEKLFF. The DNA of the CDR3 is TGTGCCAGCAGTTATTTACAGGGGGTTAATGAAAAACTGTTTTTT.

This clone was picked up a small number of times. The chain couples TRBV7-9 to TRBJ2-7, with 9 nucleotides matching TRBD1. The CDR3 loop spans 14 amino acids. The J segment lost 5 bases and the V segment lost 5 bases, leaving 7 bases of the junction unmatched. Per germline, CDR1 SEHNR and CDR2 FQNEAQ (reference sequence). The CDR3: CASSITGGGDEQYF. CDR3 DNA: TGTGCCAGCAGCATTACAGGGGGCGGGGACGAGCAGTACTTC.

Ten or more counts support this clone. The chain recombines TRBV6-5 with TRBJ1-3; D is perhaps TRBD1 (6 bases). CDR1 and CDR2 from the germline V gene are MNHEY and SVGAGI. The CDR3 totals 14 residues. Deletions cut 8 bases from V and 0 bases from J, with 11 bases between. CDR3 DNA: TGTGCCAGCCAAGGGGGGAGCTCTGGAAACACCATATATTTT. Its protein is CASQGGSSGNTIYF.

Written as DNA, the CDR3 is TGTGCCAGCAGGGACCTCAGTCCGGACACTGAAGCTTTCTTT. Translating gives CASRDLSPDTEAFF. The chain combines TRBV2 with TRBJ1-1; no reliable D call. Trimming shortened V by 6 bases and J by 3 bases, and 14 bases separated the two germline ends. The CDR3 spans 14 residues. Germline CDR1 is SNHLY and CDR2 is FYNNEI.

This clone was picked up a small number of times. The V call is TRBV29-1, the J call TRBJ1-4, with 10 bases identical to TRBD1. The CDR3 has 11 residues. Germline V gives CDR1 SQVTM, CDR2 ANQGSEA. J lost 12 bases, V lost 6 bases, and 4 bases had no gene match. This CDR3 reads CSVLGQGQLFF. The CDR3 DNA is TGCAGCGTCTTGGGACAGGGGCAACTGTTTTTT.

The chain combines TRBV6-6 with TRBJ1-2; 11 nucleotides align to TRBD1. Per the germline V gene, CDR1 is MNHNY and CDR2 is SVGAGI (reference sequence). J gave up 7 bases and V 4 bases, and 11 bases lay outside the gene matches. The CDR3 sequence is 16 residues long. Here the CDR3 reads CASSSRTGGASRGYTF. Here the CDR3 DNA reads TGTGCCAGCAGTTCTCGGACAGGGGGCGCGTCACGTGGCTACACCTTC.

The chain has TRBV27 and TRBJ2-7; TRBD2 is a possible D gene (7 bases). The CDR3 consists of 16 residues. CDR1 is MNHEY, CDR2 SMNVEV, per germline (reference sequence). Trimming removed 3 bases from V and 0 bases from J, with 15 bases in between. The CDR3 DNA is TGTGCCAGCAGTTTGTTTGCGGGGGCTACCTCCTACGAGCAGTACTTC. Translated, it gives CASSLFAGATSYEQYF.

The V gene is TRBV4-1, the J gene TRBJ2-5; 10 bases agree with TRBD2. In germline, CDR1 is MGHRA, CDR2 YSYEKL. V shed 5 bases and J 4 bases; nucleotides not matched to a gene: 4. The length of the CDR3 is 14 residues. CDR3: CASSTGLAPETQYF. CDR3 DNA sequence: TGCGCCAGCAGCACGGGACTAGCGCCAGAGACCCAGTACTTC.

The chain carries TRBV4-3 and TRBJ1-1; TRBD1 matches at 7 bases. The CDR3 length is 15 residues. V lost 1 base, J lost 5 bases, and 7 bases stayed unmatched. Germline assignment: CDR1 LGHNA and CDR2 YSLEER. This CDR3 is CASSQADRAGTEAFF. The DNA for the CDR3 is TGCGCCAGCAGCCAAGCCGACAGGGCCGGGACTGAAGCTTTCTTT.

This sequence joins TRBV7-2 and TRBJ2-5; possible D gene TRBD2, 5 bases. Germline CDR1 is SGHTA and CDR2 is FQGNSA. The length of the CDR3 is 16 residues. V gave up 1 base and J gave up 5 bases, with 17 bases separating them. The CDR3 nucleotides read TGTGCCAGCAGCTTAGTGCCCCTGAGGGCGTGGGAGACCCAGTACTTC. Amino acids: CASSLVPLRAWETQYF.

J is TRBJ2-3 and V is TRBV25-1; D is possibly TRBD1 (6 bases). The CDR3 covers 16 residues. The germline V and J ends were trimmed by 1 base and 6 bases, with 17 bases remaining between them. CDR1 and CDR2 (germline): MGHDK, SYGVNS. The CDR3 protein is CASSEWGTGQGDTQYF. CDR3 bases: TGTGCCAGCAGTGAATGGGGTACAGGGCAGGGGGATACGCAGTATTTT.

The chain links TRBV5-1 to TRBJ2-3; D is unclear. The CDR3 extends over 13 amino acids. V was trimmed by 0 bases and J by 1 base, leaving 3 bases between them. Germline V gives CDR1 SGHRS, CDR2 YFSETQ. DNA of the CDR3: TGCGCCAGCAGCTTGGATGGCACAGATACGCAGTATTTT. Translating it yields CASSLDGTDTQYF.

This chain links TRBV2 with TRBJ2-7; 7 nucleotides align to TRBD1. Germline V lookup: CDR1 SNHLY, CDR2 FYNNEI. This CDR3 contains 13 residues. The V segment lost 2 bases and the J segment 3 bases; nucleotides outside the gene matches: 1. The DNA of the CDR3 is TGTGCCAGCAGTGAACAGGGGGACTACGAGCAGTACTTC. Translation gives CASSEQGDYEQYF.

DNA for the CDR3: TGTGCCTGGACCGAACAGGGGATAGGCTACACCTTC. It yields the protein CAWTEQGIGYTF. The chain carries TRBV30 and TRBJ1-2; TRBD1 agrees at 7 bases. The V gene's germline CDR1 is GTSNPN and CDR2 SVGIG (reference sequence). V dropped 4 bases and J dropped 8; count of bases not matched to a gene: 7. The CDR3 contains 12 residues.

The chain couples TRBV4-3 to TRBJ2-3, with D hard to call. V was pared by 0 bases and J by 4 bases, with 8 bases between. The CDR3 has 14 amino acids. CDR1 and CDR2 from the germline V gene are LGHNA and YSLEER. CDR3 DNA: TGCGCCAGCAGCCAAGAGCTGGGCGCAGATACGCAGTATTTT. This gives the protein CASSQELGADTQYF.

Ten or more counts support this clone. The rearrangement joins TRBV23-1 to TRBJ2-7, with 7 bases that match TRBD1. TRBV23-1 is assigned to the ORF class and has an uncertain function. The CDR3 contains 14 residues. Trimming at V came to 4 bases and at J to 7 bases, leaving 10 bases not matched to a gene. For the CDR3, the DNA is TGCGCCAGCAGTCGAGGACAGGCGGTGTGGGAGCAGTACTTC. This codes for CASSRGQAVWEQYF.

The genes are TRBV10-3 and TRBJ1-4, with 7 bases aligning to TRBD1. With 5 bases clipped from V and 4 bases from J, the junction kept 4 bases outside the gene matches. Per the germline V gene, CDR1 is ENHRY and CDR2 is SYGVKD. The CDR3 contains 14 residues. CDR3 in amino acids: CAISPGQLNEKLFF. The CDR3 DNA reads TGTGCCATCAGTCCGGGACAGCTTAATGAAAAACTGTTTTTT.

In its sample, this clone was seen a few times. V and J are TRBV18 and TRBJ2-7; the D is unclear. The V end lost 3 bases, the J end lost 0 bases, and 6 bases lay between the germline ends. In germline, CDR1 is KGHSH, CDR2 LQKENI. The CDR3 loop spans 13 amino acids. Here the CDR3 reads CASSPSGSYEQYF. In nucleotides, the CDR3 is TGTGCCAGCTCACCGTCGGGCTCCTACGAGCAGTACTTC. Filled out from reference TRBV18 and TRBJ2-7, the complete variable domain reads NAGVMQNPRHLVRRRGQEARLRCSPMKGHSHVYWYRQLPEEGLKFMVYLQKENIIDESGMPKERFSAEFPKEGPSILRIQQVVRGDSAAYFCASSPSGSYEQYFGPGTRLTVT.

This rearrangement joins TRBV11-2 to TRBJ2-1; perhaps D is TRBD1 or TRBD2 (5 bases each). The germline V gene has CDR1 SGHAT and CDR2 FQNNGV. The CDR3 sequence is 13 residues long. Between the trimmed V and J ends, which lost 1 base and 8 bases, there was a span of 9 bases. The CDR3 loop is CASSLGGADEQFF. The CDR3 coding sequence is TGTGCCAGCAGCTTAGGAGGGGCGGATGAGCAGTTCTTC.

The CDR3 DNA reads TGTGCCAGCAGCCAAGATTACGGGGATGAGCAGTTCTTC. This sequence encodes CASSQDYGDEQFF. V usage is TRBV4-2 and J usage is TRBJ2-1; D might be TRBD2 (5 bases). The germline V gene encodes CDR1 LGHNA and CDR2 YNFKEQ. CDR3 length: 13 residues. The V and J ends lost 0 bases and 8 bases respectively, with 8 bases between them.

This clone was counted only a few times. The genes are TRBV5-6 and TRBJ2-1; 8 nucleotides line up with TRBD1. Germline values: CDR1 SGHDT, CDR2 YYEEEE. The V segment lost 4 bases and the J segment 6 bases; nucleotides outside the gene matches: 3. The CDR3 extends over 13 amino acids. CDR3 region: CASSGDRGNEQFF. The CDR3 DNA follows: TGTGCCAGCAGCGGCGACAGGGGCAATGAGCAGTTCTTC.

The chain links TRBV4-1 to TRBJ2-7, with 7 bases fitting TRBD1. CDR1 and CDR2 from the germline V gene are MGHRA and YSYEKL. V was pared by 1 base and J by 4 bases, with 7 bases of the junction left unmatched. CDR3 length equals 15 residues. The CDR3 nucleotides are TGCGCCAGCAGCCAAGGGACAGGAACAGGTTACGAGCAGTACTTC. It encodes CASSQGTGTGYEQYF.

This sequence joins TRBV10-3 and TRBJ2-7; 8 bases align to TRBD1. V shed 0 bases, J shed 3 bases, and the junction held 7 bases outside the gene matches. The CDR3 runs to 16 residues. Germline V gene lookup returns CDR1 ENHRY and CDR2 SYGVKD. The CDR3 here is CAISESGDRGLYEQYF. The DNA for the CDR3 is TGTGCCATCAGTGAGTCAGGAGACAGGGGCCTCTACGAGCAGTACTTC.

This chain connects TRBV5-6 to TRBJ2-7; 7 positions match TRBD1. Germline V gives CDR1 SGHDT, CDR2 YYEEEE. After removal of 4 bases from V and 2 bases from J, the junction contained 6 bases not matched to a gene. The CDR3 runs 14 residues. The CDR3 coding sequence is TGTGCCAGCAGCCTCCTAGGGACAGCCTACGAGCAGTACTTC. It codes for CASSLLGTAYEQYF.

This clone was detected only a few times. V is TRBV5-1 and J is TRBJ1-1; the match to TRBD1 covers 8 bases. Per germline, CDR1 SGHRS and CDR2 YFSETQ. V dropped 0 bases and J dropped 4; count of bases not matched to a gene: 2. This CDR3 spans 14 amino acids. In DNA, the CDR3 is TGCGCCAGCAGCTTGGGACAGGGGATCACTGAAGCTTTCTTT. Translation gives CASSLGQGITEAFF. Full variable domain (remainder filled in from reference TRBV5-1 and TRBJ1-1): KAGVTQTPRYLIKTRGQQVTLSCSPISGHRSVSWYQQTPGQGLQFLFEYFSETQRNKGNFPGRFSGRQFSNSRSEMNVSTLELGDSALYLCASSLGQGITEAFFGQGTRLTVV.

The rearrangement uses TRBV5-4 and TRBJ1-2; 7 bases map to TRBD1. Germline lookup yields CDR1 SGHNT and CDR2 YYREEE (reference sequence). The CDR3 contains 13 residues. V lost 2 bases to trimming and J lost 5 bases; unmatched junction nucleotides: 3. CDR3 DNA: TGTGCCAGCAGCTTTACAGGGGCGTATGGCTACACCTTC. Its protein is CASSFTGAYGYTF.

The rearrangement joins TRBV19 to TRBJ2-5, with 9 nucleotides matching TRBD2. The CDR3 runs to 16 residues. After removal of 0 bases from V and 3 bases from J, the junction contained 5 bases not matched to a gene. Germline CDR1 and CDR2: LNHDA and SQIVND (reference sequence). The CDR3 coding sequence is TGTGCCAGTAGTATAGATAGGCGGGGGGGAGAAGAGACCCAGTACTTC. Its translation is CASSIDRRGGEETQYF.